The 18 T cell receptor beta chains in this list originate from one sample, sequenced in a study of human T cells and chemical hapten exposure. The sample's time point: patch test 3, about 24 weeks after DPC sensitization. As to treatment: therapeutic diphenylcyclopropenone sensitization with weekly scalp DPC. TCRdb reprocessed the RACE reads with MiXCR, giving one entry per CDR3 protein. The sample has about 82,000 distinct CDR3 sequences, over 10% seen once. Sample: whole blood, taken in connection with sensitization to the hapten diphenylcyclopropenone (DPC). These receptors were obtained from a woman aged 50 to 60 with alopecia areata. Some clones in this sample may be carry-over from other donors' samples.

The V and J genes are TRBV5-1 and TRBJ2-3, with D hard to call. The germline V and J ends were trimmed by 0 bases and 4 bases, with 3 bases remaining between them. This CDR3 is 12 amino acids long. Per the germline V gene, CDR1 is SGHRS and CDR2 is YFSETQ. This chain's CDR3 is CASSLVSDTQYF. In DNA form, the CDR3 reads TGCGCCAGCAGCTTGGTTTCAGATACGCAGTATTTT.

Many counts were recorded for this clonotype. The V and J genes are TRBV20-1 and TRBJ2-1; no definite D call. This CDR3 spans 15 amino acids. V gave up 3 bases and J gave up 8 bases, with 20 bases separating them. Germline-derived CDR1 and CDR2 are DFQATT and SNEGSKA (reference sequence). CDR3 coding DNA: TGCAGTGCTAGGACCCTAGGCAGAAGCCTCGATGAGCAGTTCTTC. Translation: CSARTLGRSLDEQFF.

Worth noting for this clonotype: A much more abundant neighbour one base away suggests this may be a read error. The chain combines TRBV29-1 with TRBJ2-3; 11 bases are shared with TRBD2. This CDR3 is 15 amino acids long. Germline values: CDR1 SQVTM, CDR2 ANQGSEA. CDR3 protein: CSVAGTSGRTDTRYF. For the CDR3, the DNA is TGCAGCGTCGCTGGGACTAGCGGTCGCACAGATACGCGGTATTTT.

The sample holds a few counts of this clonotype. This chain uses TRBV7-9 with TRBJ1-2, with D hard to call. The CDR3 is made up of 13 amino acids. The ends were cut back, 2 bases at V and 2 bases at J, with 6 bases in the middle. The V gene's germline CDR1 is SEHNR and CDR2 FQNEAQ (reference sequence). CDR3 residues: CASSLPENYGYTF. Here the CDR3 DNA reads TGTGCCAGCAGCTTACCAGAGAACTATGGCTACACCTTC.

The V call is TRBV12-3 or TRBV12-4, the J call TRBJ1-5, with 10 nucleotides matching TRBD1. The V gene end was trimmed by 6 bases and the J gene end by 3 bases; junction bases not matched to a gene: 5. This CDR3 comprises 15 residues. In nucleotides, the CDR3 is TGTGCCAGCAGCCGGACAGGGGGACTCAATCAGCCCCAGCATTTT. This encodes CASSRTGGLNQPQHF.

This chain's CDR3 is CSALSGLADNEQFF. The CDR3 coding sequence is TGCAGTGCCCTATCGGGACTAGCGGACAATGAGCAGTTCTTC. The V gene is TRBV20-1, the J gene TRBJ2-1, with 11 bases matching TRBD2. The CDR3 has 14 amino acids. Germline-derived CDR1 and CDR2 are DFQATT and SNEGSKA (reference sequence). The ends lost 6 bases at V and 5 bases at J; junction bases unmatched: 6.

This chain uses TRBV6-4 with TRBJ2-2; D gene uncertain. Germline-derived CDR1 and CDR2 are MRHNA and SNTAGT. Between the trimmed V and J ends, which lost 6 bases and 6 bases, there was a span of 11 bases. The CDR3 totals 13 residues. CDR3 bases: TGTGCCAGCAGCCAACCTTTCTCCGGGGAGCTGTTTTTT. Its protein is CASSQPFSGELFF.

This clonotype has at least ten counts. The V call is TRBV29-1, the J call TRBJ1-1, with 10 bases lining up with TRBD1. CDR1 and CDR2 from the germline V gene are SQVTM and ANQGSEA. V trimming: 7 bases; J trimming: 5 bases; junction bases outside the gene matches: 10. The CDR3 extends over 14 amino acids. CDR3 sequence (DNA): TGCAGCGCGGTGACAGGGGGCTTGGAGACTGAAGCTTTCTTT. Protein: CSAVTGGLETEAFF.

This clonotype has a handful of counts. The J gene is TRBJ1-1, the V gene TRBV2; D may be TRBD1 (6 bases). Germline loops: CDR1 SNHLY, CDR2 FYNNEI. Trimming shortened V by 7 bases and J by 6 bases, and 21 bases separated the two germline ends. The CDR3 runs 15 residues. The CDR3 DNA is TGTGCCAGCATTTCAGACTCGGGGGCAGGGGCTGAAGCTTTCTTT. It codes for CASISDSGAGAEAFF. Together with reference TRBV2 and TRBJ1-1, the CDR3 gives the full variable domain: EPEVTQTPSHQVTQMGQEVILRCVPISNHLYFYWYRQILGQKVEFLVSFYNNEISEKSEIFDDQFSVERPDGSNFTLKIRSTKLEDSAMYFCASISDSGAGAEAFFGQGTRLTVV.

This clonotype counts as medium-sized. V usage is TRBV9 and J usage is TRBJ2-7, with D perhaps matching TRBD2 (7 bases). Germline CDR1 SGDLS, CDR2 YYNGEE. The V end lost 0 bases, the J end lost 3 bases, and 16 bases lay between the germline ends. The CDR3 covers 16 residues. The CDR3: CASSVAEGEGSYEQYF. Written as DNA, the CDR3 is TGTGCCAGCAGCGTAGCTGAGGGGGAGGGCAGCTACGAGCAGTACTTC.

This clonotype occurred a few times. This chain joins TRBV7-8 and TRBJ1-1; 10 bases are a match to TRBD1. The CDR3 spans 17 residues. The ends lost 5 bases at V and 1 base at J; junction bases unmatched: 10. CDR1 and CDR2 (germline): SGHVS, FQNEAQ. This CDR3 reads CASSPRDRGGWNTEAFF. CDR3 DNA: TGTGCCAGCAGCCCCCGGGACAGGGGTGGGTGGAACACTGAAGCTTTCTTT.

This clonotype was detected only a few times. Written as DNA, the CDR3 is TGCAGTGCCGGGACCACCCTGACCTATGGCTACACCTTC. Translated, it gives CSAGTTLTYGYTF. This chain links TRBV20-1 with TRBJ1-2; D might be TRBD1 (5 bases). V shed 6 bases and J shed 4 bases, with 15 bases lying between them. Germline-derived CDR1 and CDR2 are DFQATT and SNEGSKA (reference sequence). This CDR3 comprises 13 residues.

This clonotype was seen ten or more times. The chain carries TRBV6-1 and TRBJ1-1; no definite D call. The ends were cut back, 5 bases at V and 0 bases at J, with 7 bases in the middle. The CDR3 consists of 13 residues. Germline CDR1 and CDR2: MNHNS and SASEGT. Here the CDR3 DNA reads TGTGCCAGCAGTCTAAACCTGAACACTGAAGCTTTCTTT. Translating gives CASSLNLNTEAFF.

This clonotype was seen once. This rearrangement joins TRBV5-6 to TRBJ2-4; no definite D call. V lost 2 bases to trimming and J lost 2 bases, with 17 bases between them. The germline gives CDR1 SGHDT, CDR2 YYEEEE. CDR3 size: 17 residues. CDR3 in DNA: TGTGCCAGCAGCTTTATCGTGGAGAGCGAATCCAAAAACATTCAGTACTTC. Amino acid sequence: CASSFIVESESKNIQYF.

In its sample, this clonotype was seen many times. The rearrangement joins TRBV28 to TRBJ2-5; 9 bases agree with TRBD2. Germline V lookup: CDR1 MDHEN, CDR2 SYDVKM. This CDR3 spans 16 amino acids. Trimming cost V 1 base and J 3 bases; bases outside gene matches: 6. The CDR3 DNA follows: TGTGCCAGCAGTTTATTTTATCCTAGCGGGAAAGAGACCCAGTACTTC. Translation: CASSLFYPSGKETQYF. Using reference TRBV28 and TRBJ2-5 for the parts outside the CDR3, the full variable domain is DVKVTQSSRYLVKRTGEKVFLECVQDMDHENMFWYRQDPGLGLRLIYFSYDVKMKEKGDIPEGYSVSREKKERFSLILESASTNQTSMYLCASSLFYPSGKETQYFGPGTRLLVL.

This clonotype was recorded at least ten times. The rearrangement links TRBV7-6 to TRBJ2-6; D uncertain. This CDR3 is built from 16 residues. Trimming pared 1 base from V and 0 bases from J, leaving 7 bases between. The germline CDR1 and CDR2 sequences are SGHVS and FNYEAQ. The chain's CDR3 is CASSLEGGSGANVLTF. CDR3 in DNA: TGTGCCAGCAGCTTAGAAGGTGGCTCTGGGGCCAACGTCCTGACTTTC.

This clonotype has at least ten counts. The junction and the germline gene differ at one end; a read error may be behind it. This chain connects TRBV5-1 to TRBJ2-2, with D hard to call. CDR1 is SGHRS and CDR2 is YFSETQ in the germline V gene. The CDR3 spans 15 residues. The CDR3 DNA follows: TGCGCCAGCAGCCCCCTGACTCGGAACGCCGGGGAGCTGTTTTTT. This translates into CASSPLTRNAGELFF.

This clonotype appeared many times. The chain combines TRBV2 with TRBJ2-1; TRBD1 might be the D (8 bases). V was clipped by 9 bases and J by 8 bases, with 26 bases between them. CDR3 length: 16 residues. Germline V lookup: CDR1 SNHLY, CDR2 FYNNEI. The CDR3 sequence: CARTRGSHRGRHEQFF. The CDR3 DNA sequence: TGTGCCAGGACGCGGGGGTCTCACAGGGGGAGACATGAGCAGTTCTTC.